This TCR beta chain was identified in a study of response to subunit inactivated influenza vaccine. TCRdb passed the RT-PCR reads through MiXCR, listing each CDR3 protein once. The sample holds about 540,000 distinct CDR3 sequences, under 30% seen once. The CDR3 loop spans 13 amino acids. Per the germline V gene, CDR1 is MDHEN and CDR2 is SYDVKM. V was clipped by 2 bases and J by 7 bases, with 11 bases between them. In its sample, this clonotype was seen a few times. The data also belong to a second study, concerning T cells expressing NK-cell markers. Per that study: Generation of TCR beta cDNA was performed by 5'RACE template switching incorporating UMIs. In several donors, dominant CD3+CD56+NKG2C+ clones formed about 1.0-7.5% of CD8+ cells. The CD3+CD56-NKG2C+ fraction was also led by these clonotypes in a few donors.

The V and J genes are TRBV28 and TRBJ1-2; D unresolved. The TCR sequence derives from a man aged 50 to 59 who received an inactivated influenza vaccine. This material consisted of CD4+ T cells sorted from PBMCs, taken 11 to 12 days after vaccination. The CDR3 coding sequence is TGTGCCAGCAGTTTAGGTAACAGCGGTGGCTACACCTTC. Translating it yields CASSLGNSGGYTF.